This T cell receptor (beta chain) was sequenced in a study of OX40 agonist ivuxolimab in advanced cancers. Germline-derived CDR1 and CDR2 are MRHNA and SNTAGT. Trimming took off 0 bases at V and 3 bases at J, with 18 bases between the two ends. The CDR3 runs to 18 residues. Sequencing was performed with immunoSEQ multiplex PCR; in TCRdb, only in-frame clones are kept and a portion is missing. The data hold around 50,000 clones, with just over 90% observed a single time. This clonotype originated in an adult with an advanced solid tumor such as melanoma, head and neck, liver or kidney cancer. The J gene is TRBJ1-5, the V gene TRBV6-4, with D perhaps matching TRBD1 (5 bases). The starting material was CD4+ or CD8+ T cells sorted from blood, obtained in a trial of the OX40 agonist ivuxolimab. CDR3 nucleotides: TGTGCCAGCAGTGACTCACCCAGGGTGTCTGCTAACAATCAGCCCCAGCATTTT. Amino acids: CASSDSPRVSANNQPQHF.